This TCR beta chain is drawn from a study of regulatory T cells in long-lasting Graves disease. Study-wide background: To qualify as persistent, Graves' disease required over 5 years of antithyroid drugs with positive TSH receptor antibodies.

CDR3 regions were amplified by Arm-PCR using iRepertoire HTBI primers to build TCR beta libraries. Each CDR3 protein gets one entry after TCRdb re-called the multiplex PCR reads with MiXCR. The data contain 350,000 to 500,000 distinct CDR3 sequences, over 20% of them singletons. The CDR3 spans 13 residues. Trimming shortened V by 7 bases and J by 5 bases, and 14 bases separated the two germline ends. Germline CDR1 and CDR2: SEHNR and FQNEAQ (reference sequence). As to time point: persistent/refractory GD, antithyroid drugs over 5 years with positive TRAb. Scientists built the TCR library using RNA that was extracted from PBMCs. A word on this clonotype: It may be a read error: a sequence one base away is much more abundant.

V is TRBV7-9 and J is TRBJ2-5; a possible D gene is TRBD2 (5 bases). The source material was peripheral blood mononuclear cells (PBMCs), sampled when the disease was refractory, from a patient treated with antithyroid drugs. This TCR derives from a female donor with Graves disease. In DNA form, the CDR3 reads TGTGCCAGCATCCTCAGCGGCGCCGAGACCCAGTACTTC. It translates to CASILSGAETQYF.